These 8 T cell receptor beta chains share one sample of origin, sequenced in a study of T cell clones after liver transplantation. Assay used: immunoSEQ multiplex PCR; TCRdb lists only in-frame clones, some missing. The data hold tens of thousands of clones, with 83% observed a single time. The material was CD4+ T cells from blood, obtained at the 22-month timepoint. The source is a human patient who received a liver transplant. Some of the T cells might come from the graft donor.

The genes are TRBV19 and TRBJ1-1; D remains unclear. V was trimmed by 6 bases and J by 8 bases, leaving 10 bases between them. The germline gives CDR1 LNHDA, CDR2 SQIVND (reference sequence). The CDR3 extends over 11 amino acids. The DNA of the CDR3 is TGTGCCAGTAGAACTACGCGGGAAGCTTTCTTT. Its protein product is CASRTTREAFF. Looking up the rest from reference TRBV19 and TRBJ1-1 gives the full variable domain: DGGITQSPKYLFRKEGQNVTLSCEQNLNHDAMYWYRQDPGQGLRLIYYSQIVNDFQKGDIAEGYSVSREKKESFPLTVTSAQKNPTAFYLCASRTTREAFFGQGTRLTVV.

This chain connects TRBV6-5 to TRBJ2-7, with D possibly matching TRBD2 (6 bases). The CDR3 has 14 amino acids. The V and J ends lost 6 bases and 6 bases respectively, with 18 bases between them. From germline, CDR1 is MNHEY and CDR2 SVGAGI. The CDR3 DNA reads TGTGCCAGCAGCCGGGACTGGTCCTCTGGCGAGCAGTACTTC. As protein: CASSRDWSSGEQYF.

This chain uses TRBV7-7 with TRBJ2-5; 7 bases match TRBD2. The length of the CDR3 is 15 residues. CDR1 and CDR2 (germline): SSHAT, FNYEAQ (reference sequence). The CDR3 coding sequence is TGTGCTAGCGGGCCTTTGGGAGGGCCTCGGGAGACCCAGTACTTC. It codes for CASGPLGGPRETQYF.

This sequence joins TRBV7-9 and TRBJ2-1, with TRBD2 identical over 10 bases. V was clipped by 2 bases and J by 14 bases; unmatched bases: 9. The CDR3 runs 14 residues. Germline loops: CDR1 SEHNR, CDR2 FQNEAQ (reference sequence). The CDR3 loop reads CASSLNSRGTSEFF. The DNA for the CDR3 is TGTGCCAGCAGCTTAAATTCGAGGGGGACTAGCGAGTTCTTC.

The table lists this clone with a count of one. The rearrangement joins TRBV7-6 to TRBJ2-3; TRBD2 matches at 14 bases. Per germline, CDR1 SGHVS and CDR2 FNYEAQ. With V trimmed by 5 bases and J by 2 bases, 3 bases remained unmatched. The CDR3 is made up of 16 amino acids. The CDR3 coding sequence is TGTGCCAGCAGCCCGGGACTAGCGGGAGACACAGATACGCAGTATTTT. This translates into CASSPGLAGDTDTQYF. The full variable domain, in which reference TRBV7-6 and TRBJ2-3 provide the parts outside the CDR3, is GAGVSQSPRYKVTKRGQDVALRCDPISGHVSLYWYRQALGQGPEFLTYFNYEAQQDKSGLPNDRFSAERPEGSISTLTIQRTEQRDSAMYRCASSPGLAGDTDTQYFGPGTRLTVL.

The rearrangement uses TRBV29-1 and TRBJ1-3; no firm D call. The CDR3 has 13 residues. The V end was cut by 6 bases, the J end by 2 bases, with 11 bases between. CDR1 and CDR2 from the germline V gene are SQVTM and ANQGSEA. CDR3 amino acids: CSVADLAGNTIYF. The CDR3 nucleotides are TGCAGCGTCGCGGACTTAGCTGGAAACACCATATATTTT. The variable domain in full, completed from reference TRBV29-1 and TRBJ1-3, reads SAVISQKPSRDICQRGTSLTIQCQVDSQVTMMFWYRQQPGQSLTLIATANQGSEATYESGFVIDKFPISRPNLTFSTLTVSNMSPEDSSIYLCSVADLAGNTIYFGEGSWLTVV.

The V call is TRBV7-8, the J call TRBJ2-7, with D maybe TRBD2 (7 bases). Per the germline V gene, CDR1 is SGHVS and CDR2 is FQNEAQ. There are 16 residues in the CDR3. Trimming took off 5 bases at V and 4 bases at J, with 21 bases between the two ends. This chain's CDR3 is CASSRAGGGGEYEQYF. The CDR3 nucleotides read TGTGCCAGCAGCCGCGCCGGGGGAGGGGGGGAGTACGAGCAGTACTTC.

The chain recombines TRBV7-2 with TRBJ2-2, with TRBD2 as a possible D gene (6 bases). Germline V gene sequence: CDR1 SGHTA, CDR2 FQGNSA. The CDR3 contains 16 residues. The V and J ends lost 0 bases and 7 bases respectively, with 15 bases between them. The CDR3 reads CASSLAGGSGVGELFF. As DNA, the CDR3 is TGTGCCAGCAGCTTAGCGGGGGGTAGCGGAGTCGGGGAGCTGTTTTTT.